The sequence of this T cell receptor beta chain was determined in a study of cytomegalovirus exposure and HLA in healthy donors. Primers: 60 Vbeta forward and 13 Jbeta reverse. TCRdb keeps only in-frame clones here, not all; method: immunoSEQ multiplex PCR. The repertoire holds some 140,000 clones, with 70% to 80% as singletons. Study-wide findings and caveats: For presence/absence analyses, sequencing depth was assumed to be roughly uniform across donors.

The V gene end was trimmed by 2 bases and the J gene end by 1 base; junction bases not matched to a gene: 5. The CDR3 length is 16 residues. Germline CDR1 is MGHRA and CDR2 is YSYEKL. This clone was detected once. The target antigen is unknown. When sampled, the donors appeared nominally healthy, though they likely had unrecorded immune exposures. The clonotype comes from a female donor in good health and CMV-seronegative. V usage is TRBV4-1 and J usage is TRBJ2-7; 10 nucleotides align to TRBD1. Sample: PBMCs. CDR3 DNA sequence: TGCGCCAGCAGCCAAAACCGGGACAGGGGATCCTACGAGCAGTACTTC. Translated, it gives CASSQNRDRGSYEQYF.